Presented here are 15 T cell receptor beta chains from one specimen sequenced in a study of a mutant IDH1 vaccine in newly diagnosed glioma. Their antigens remain unidentified. The assay was immunoSEQ multiplex PCR, and TCRdb's table has in-frame clones only and misses some. Of around 53,000 clones in the sample, 70% to 85% are singletons; the top ten hold roughly 4.3%. The time point is: week 47, end of study. The investigators gave 300 ug of mutant IDH1 20-mer peptide in each vaccine dose, together with topical imiquimod. Material: PBMCs, obtained from a glioma patient whose treatment included an IDH1 peptide vaccine. The receptor set was obtained from a woman in her 30s with glioma. Some clones in this sample may be carry-over from other donors' samples.

This chain uses TRBV6-5 with TRBJ2-7; a weak D match, TRBD2 (6 bases). The germline V and J ends were trimmed by 5 bases and 5 bases, with 16 bases remaining between them. CDR1 is MNHEY, CDR2 SVGAGI, per germline. There are 14 residues in the CDR3. The CDR3 bases are TGTGCCAGCAGTCCCCGTCTGGGACTTCACGAGCAGTACTTC. It yields the protein CASSPRLGLHEQYF.

V is TRBV18 and J is TRBJ2-5, with 8 bases identical to TRBD2. Trimming took 0 bases from V and 5 from J; bases not matched to a gene: 14. The CDR3 covers 18 residues. Germline V gene lookup returns CDR1 KGHSH and CDR2 LQKENI. The CDR3 sequence: CASSPPERTSGRGETQYF. CDR3 nucleotides: TGTGCCAGCTCACCACCGGAGCGAACTAGCGGCCGGGGGGAGACCCAGTACTTC.

The chain carries TRBV6-6 and TRBJ2-5; D possibly corresponds to TRBD2 (6 bases). V lost 6 bases and J 1 base, leaving 12 bases between the germline ends. The CDR3 spans 14 residues. Germline values: CDR1 MNHNY, CDR2 SVGAGI (reference sequence). The CDR3 DNA sequence: TGTGCCAGCAGATTCCGGGGACTCCAAGAGACCCAGTACTTC. This translates into CASRFRGLQETQYF.

The chain has TRBV2 and TRBJ1-5; 9 bases line up with TRBD1. V lost 8 bases, J lost 2 bases, and 16 bases stayed unmatched. CDR3 length: 18 residues. Germline CDR1 and CDR2: SNHLY and FYNNEI. The CDR3 DNA reads TGTGCCAGCTCCGATACCGGGACAGGGCGTCAGGGCAATCAGCCCCAGCATTTT. It specifies CASSDTGTGRQGNQPQHF. The full variable domain, completed using reference TRBV2 and TRBJ1-5, is EPEVTQTPSHQVTQMGQEVILRCVPISNHLYFYWYRQILGQKVEFLVSFYNNEISEKSEIFDDQFSVERPDGSNFTLKIRSTKLEDSAMYFCASSDTGTGRQGNQPQHFGDGTRLSIL.

The chain has TRBV6-1 and TRBJ2-1; no definite D call. CDR3 size: 15 residues. V was pared by 4 bases and J by 12 bases, with 22 bases between. Germline V CDR1 and CDR2: MNHNS, SASEGT. The CDR3 reads CASSGEWADPRGQFF. For the CDR3, the DNA is TGTGCCAGCAGTGGTGAATGGGCAGACCCTCGAGGGCAGTTCTTC.

The V gene is TRBV2, the J gene TRBJ2-7, with 9 bases fitting TRBD2. The CDR3 consists of 15 residues. Germline CDR1 is SNHLY and CDR2 is FYNNEI. V gave up 6 bases and J gave up 4 bases; unmatched junction bases: 10. The CDR3 reads CASRGLAGPHYEQYF. As DNA, the CDR3 is TGTGCCAGCAGGGGGCTAGCGGGACCCCATTACGAGCAGTACTTC.

This chain uses TRBV13 with TRBJ2-3, with 14 bases that match TRBD2. Germline V gene lookup returns CDR1 PRHDT and CDR2 FYEKMQ (reference sequence). J lost 4 bases, V lost 5 bases, and 11 bases had no gene match. The CDR3 spans 18 residues. CDR3 region: CASSPRLAGGPEADTQYF. CDR3 DNA sequence: TGTGCCAGCAGCCCACGACTAGCGGGAGGGCCGGAGGCAGATACGCAGTATTTT. Full variable domain (rest looked up from reference TRBV13 and TRBJ2-3): AAGVIQSPRHLIKEKRETATLKCYPIPRHDTVYWYQQGPGQDPQFLISFYEKMQSDKGSIPDRFSAQQFSDYHSELNMSSLELGDSALYFCASSPRLAGGPEADTQYFGPGTRLTVL.

This rearrangement joins TRBV19 to TRBJ1-5, with D possibly being TRBD1 (6 bases). The V gene's germline CDR1 is LNHDA and CDR2 SQIVND (reference sequence). V was trimmed by 5 bases and J by 2 bases, leaving 7 bases between them. The CDR3 loop spans 13 amino acids. The CDR3 loop is CASSGGRNQPQHF. The CDR3 coding sequence is TGTGCCAGTAGTGGGGGGCGCAATCAGCCCCAGCATTTT.

This clone has just one count. V is TRBV19 and J is TRBJ1-5, with D possibly matching TRBD1 (6 bases). V lost 2 bases and J 2 bases, leaving 10 bases between the germline ends. The CDR3 spans 15 residues. Germline loops: CDR1 LNHDA, CDR2 SQIVND (reference sequence). The CDR3 spells CASSITGGGNQPQHF. The CDR3 DNA follows: TGTGCCAGTAGTATAACGGGGGGCGGCAATCAGCCCCAGCATTTT.

V is TRBV25-1 and J is TRBJ1-1, with a possible D match to TRBD1 (6 bases). CDR1 and CDR2 (germline): MGHDK, SYGVNS. The CDR3 length is 15 residues. Deletions cut 1 base from V and 3 bases from J, with 12 bases between. The CDR3 spells CASSEWGGRYTEAFF. The CDR3 DNA sequence: TGTGCCAGCAGTGAATGGGGGGGCAGGTACACTGAAGCTTTCTTT.

The chain couples TRBV19 to TRBJ2-1; 15 bases agree with TRBD2. J was trimmed by 9 bases and V by 8 bases; bases with no gene match: 5. The germline V gene has CDR1 LNHDA and CDR2 SQIVND (reference sequence). This CDR3 spans 14 amino acids. The CDR3 is CASAGTSGRSEQFF. The CDR3 DNA follows: TGTGCCAGTGCCGGGACTAGCGGGAGGTCTGAGCAGTTCTTC. The full variable domain, with the rest looked up from reference TRBV19 and TRBJ2-1, is DGGITQSPKYLFRKEGQNVTLSCEQNLNHDAMYWYRQDPGQGLRLIYYSQIVNDFQKGDIAEGYSVSREKKESFPLTVTSAQKNPTAFYLCASAGTSGRSEQFFGPGTRLTVL.

As concerns this clone: An end of the junction differs from the germline gene, which may be a read error. The gene calls are TRBV9 and TRBJ1-2; D is unclear. Germline V gene lookup returns CDR1 SGDLS and CDR2 YYNGEE. The CDR3 is made up of 13 amino acids. CDR3 in DNA: TGTGCCAGCAGCCCGCACAACGGTTATGGCCACACCTTC. It codes for CASSPHNGYGHTF. Based on the CDR3 plus reference TRBV9 and TRBJ1-2, the full variable domain is DSGVTQTPKHLITATGQRVTLRCSPRSGDLSVYWYQQSLDQGLQFLIQYYNGEERAKGNILERFSAQQFPDLHSELNLSSLELGDSALYFCASSPHNGYGHTFGSGTRLTVV.

The V and J genes are TRBV11-2 and TRBJ1-1, with a weak D call TRBD1 (5 bases). Germline-derived CDR1 and CDR2 are SGHAT and FQNNGV. V was pared by 4 bases and J by 1 base, with 10 bases between. This CDR3 contains 14 residues. CDR3 coding DNA: TGTGCCAGCAGCTCCGGGGGGGGGAACACTGAAGCTTTCTTT. This encodes CASSSGGGNTEAFF.

The rearrangement joins TRBV5-1 to TRBJ2-7, with TRBD2 matching over 8 bases. The CDR3 runs 15 residues. From germline, CDR1 is SGHRS and CDR2 YFSETQ. After removal of 1 base from V and 2 bases from J, the junction contained 5 bases not matched to a gene. The CDR3 DNA reads as TGCGCCAGCAGCTTGCGGGAGGGGTGGACCTACGAGCAGTACTTC. Its translation is CASSLREGWTYEQYF.

J is TRBJ1-3 and V is TRBV6-6; unclear D gene. V was clipped by 4 bases and J by 9 bases, with 10 bases between them. Germline-derived CDR1 and CDR2 are MNHNY and SVGAGI (reference sequence). The CDR3 is made up of 12 amino acids. This CDR3 reads CASSSGEGTIYF. DNA for the CDR3: TGTGCCAGCAGTTCGGGAGAAGGCACCATATATTTT.